This section outlines one T cell receptor beta chain sequence together with its context. These data belong to a study of spatial heterogeneity in lung cancer. One entry per CDR3 protein, called by TCRdb with MiXCR from the 5' RACE reads. The table has approximately 100,000 distinct CDR3 sequences, 19% seen once. The V and J ends lost 7 bases and 3 bases, in that order; junction bases with no gene match: 10. There are 16 residues in the CDR3. Time point here: blood at routine non-recurrence follow-up after resection. Tumor, nontumor lung or frozen PBMC supplied whole RNA that was sequenced unsorted. The clonotype originates from a male donor with early-stage non-small cell lung cancer. The source was PBMCs, collected at follow-up. V usage is TRBV12-3 or TRBV12-4 and J usage is TRBJ2-1; 9 bases line up with TRBD1. CDR3 DNA: TGTGCCAGCACCGATACTCCGGGACAGGGCTACAATGAGCAGTTCTTC. It yields the protein CASTDTPGQGYNEQFF.